Below are 11 T cell receptor beta chains sequenced from a single sample in a study of chemoradiotherapy in HPV16-positive cancers. Here immunoSEQ multiplex PCR was the method, and the copy in TCRdb shows in-frame clones only, minus some. The data show more than 1,000 clones, about 90% seen once. The material was tumor tissue, obtained from a patient who underwent chemoradiotherapy. Receptors originate from a human donor with HPV-associated anogenital cancer.

The CDR3 DNA is TGTGCCAGCAGCTTAATTAACAGGGAAGAGACCCAGTACTTC. Amino acid sequence: CASSLINREETQYF. The chain links TRBV11-2 to TRBJ2-5; the D gene is possibly TRBD1 (6 bases). This CDR3 contains 14 residues. Germline CDR1 and CDR2: SGHAT and FQNNGV. Trimming shortened V by 2 bases and J by 3 bases, and 10 bases separated the two germline ends.

This chain uses TRBV28 with TRBJ1-1, with D possibly matching TRBD1 (6 bases). Trimming took off 5 bases at V and 4 bases at J, with 11 bases between the two ends. The CDR3 is 13 amino acids. Germline V gene sequence: CDR1 MDHEN, CDR2 SYDVKM. CDR3 coding DNA: TGTGCCAGCAGTCGGACAGTCCTCACTGAAGCTTTCTTT. It yields the protein CASSRTVLTEAFF. The complete variable domain, with remaining parts taken from reference TRBV28 and TRBJ1-1, reads DVKVTQSSRYLVKRTGEKVFLECVQDMDHENMFWYRQDPGLGLRLIYFSYDVKMKEKGDIPEGYSVSREKKERFSLILESASTNQTSMYLCASSRTVLTEAFFGQGTRLTVV.

The chain joins TRBV6-5 to TRBJ2-7; 7 nucleotides agree with TRBD1. After removal of 6 bases from V and 3 bases from J, the junction contained 11 bases not matched to a gene. This CDR3 has 15 amino acids. Germline CDR1 and CDR2: MNHEY and SVGAGI. The CDR3 sequence: CASRIGYDRVYEQYF. As DNA, the CDR3 is TGTGCCAGCAGGATAGGATATGACAGGGTCTACGAGCAGTACTTC.

The V call is TRBV11-2, the J call TRBJ1-1, with no clear D. The CDR3 covers 13 residues. CDR1 and CDR2 (germline): SGHAT, FQNNGV. Trimming left V 6 bases short and J 0 bases short, with 8 bases between. This CDR3 is CASSSRVNTEAFF. The CDR3 DNA follows: TGTGCCAGCAGTAGCCGCGTGAACACTGAAGCTTTCTTT. The full variable domain, in which reference TRBV11-2 and TRBJ1-1 provide the parts outside the CDR3, is EAGVAQSPRYKIIEKRQSVAFWCNPISGHATLYWYQQILGQGPKLLIQFQNNGVVDDSQLPKDRFSAERLKGVDSTLKIQPAKLEDSAVYLCASSSRVNTEAFFGQGTRLTVV.

The chain combines TRBV30 with TRBJ2-1; D is unresolved. Germline values: CDR1 GTSNPN, CDR2 SVGIG (reference sequence). The V and J ends lost 4 bases and 1 base respectively, with 17 bases between them. This CDR3 is 16 amino acids long. CDR3 coding DNA: TGTGCCTGGACCCGGGCCTTTTGGTCGTCCTACAATGAGCAGTTCTTC. Residues: CAWTRAFWSSYNEQFF. Drawing the rest from reference TRBV30 and TRBJ2-1, the complete variable domain is SQTIHQWPATLVQPVGSPLSLECTVEGTSNPNLYWYRQAAGRGLQLLFYSVGIGQISSEVPQNLSASRPQDRQFILSSKKLLLSDSGFYLCAWTRAFWSSYNEQFFGPGTRLTVL.

The chain is built from TRBV6-5 and TRBJ2-2; unclear D gene. CDR3 length: 12 amino acids. Trimming took off 7 bases at V and 3 bases at J, with 6 bases between the two ends. The germline gives CDR1 MNHEY, CDR2 SVGAGI. This chain's CDR3 is CASTPHTGELFF. The CDR3 DNA is TGTGCCAGCACTCCACACACCGGGGAGCTGTTTTTT.

Remarks on this clone: The sample has other DNA sequences that encode this CDR3 too. The rearrangement joins TRBV4-3 to TRBJ1-4; possible D gene TRBD1, 5 bases. The CDR3 consists of 16 residues. V was pared by 0 bases and J by 2 bases, with 10 bases between. Germline lookup yields CDR1 LGHNA and CDR2 YSLEER. The CDR3 here is CASSQDLGATNEKLFF. The CDR3 DNA reads TGCGCCAGCAGCCAAGACTTAGGGGCGACTAATGAAAAACTGTTTTTT.

This chain connects TRBV5-6 to TRBJ2-1; no clear D. Germline assignment: CDR1 SGHDT and CDR2 YYEEEE. The CDR3 runs 16 residues. With 2 bases removed from V and 0 bases from J, the gap between germline ends came to 12 bases. CDR3 DNA sequence: TGTGCCAGCAGCTTCGGGTTGTACAGCTCCTACAATGAGCAGTTCTTC. It yields the protein CASSFGLYSSYNEQFF.

The chain carries TRBV11-2 and TRBJ1-1, with TRBD1 matching over 11 bases. The CDR3 consists of 16 residues. Trimming removed 3 bases from V and 1 base from J; junction bases left unmatched: 4. Germline V CDR1 and CDR2: SGHAT, FQNNGV. The CDR3 DNA is TGTGCCAGCAGCTTCGGACAGGGGGCTGAGAACACTGAAGCTTTCTTT. Protein: CASSFGQGAENTEAFF.

In this sample, this clone turned up once. V gene TRBV5-8 combines with J gene TRBJ1-5, with 7 bases aligning to TRBD1. Germline trimming cut 4 bases from V and 0 bases from J; bases unmatched to any gene: 4. Germline V gene sequence: CDR1 SGHTS, CDR2 YDEGEE. This CDR3 comprises 15 residues. The CDR3 sequence: CASSLQGYSNQPQHF. The CDR3 DNA reads TGTGCCAGCAGCCTACAGGGGTATAGCAATCAGCCCCAGCATTTT. The variable domain in full, with the rest retrieved from reference TRBV5-8 and TRBJ1-5, is EAGVTQSPTHLIKTRGQQATLRCSPISGHTSVYWYQQALGLGLQFLLWYDEGEERNRGNFPPRFSGRQFPNYSSELNVNALELEDSALYLCASSLQGYSNQPQHFGDGTRLSIL.

The chain links TRBV5-1 to TRBJ2-3, with 14 bases identical to TRBD2. Looked up from germline, CDR1 is SGHRS and CDR2 is YFSETQ. Unmatched junction bases numbered 9, after V lost 4 bases and J lost 14 bases. The CDR3 has 14 residues. CDR3 nucleotides: TGCGCCAGCAGCCCCGGACTAGCGGGGGGTTCGCTGTATTTT. Translating gives CASSPGLAGGSLYF.